One sample yielded the 29 T cell receptor beta chains listed below, sequenced in a study of blood T cell repertoires in COVID-19. The protocol was immunoSEQ multiplex PCR, while the TCRdb copy is restricted to in-frame clones and leaves out a portion. The table lists roughly 130,000 clones, 90% of them singletons. The sample was peripheral blood. These receptors were taken from a man aged 60-69 years with COVID-19, enrolled during active disease.

This clone was seen just once. V usage is TRBV6-5 and J usage is TRBJ2-7; TRBD1 might be the D (5 bases). The CDR3 runs 13 residues. The ends were cut back, 5 bases at V and 6 bases at J, with 14 bases in the middle. Per germline, CDR1 MNHEY and CDR2 SVGAGI. The DNA for the CDR3 is TGTGCCAGCAGTCTATATCCTAGGGGCGAGCAGTACTTC. This sequence encodes CASSLYPRGEQYF.

V and J are TRBV30 and TRBJ2-1, with 7 bases lining up with TRBD2. The V and J ends lost 2 bases and 0 bases, in that order; junction bases with no gene match: 7. This CDR3 is 16 amino acids long. Germline V lookup: CDR1 GTSNPN, CDR2 SVGIG (reference sequence). CDR3 coding DNA: TGTGCCTGGAGTACCCTGAAGCGGGGCTCCTACAATGAGCAGTTCTTC. This translates into CAWSTLKRGSYNEQFF.

V is TRBV6-5 and J is TRBJ2-3, with TRBD2 as a possible D gene (5 bases). Trimming took off 8 bases at V and 1 base at J, with 7 bases between the two ends. Per the germline V gene, CDR1 is MNHEY and CDR2 is SVGAGI. The CDR3 contains 12 residues. For the CDR3, the DNA is TGTGCCAGCGGGAGACGCACAGATACGCAGTATTTT. It yields the protein CASGRRTDTQYF.

V gene TRBV9 combines with J gene TRBJ2-2, with 12 bases that match TRBD2. V dropped 0 bases and J dropped 5; count of bases not matched to a gene: 2. CDR3 length: 16 residues. Germline V gives CDR1 SGDLS, CDR2 YYNGEE. DNA for the CDR3: TGTGCCAGCAGCGTAGGACTAGCGGGAGAAACCGGGGAGCTGTTTTTT. It encodes CASSVGLAGETGELFF.

This rearrangement joins TRBV24-1 to TRBJ1-2; 7 nucleotides match TRBD1. Germline loops: CDR1 KGHDR, CDR2 SFDVKD. The ends lost 3 bases at V and 8 bases at J; junction bases unmatched: 14. This CDR3 spans 16 amino acids. The CDR3 DNA follows: TGTGCCACCAGTGATCCGGGACAGCTGCCTCCAGCGGGCTACACCTTC. Its translation is CATSDPGQLPPAGYTF.

This chain connects TRBV5-1 to TRBJ2-7; 9 bases fit TRBD2. The length of the CDR3 is 14 residues. Germline CDR1 SGHRS, CDR2 YFSETQ. V shed 5 bases, J shed 3 bases, and the junction held 6 bases outside the gene matches. The CDR3 DNA reads TGCGCCAGCAGGGGGGATAGCGGGAGCTACGAGCAGTACTTC. Protein product: CASRGDSGSYEQYF.

V usage is TRBV23-1 and J usage is TRBJ1-5; 9 bases match TRBD1. TRBV23-1 is marked as an open reading frame, function uncertain. CDR3 length equals 20 residues. The J segment lost 4 bases and the V segment lost 0 bases, leaving 16 bases of the junction unmatched. CDR3 sequence reads: CASSQSVRTGDIVGNQPQHF. CDR3 coding DNA: TGCGCCAGCAGTCAATCTGTGAGGACAGGGGATATTGTCGGTAATCAGCCCCAGCATTTT.

The chain employs TRBV4-1 and TRBJ1-1; no clear D gene. V lost 2 bases to trimming and J lost 5 bases, with 9 bases between them. Germline values: CDR1 MGHRA, CDR2 YSYEKL. The CDR3 runs 13 residues. CDR3 protein: CASSQLPVTEAFF. CDR3 coding DNA: TGCGCCAGCAGCCAACTTCCAGTGACTGAAGCTTTCTTT.

The genes are TRBV5-1 and TRBJ1-1; D call uncertain. This CDR3 is 14 amino acids long. Trimming pared 5 bases from V and 1 base from J, leaving 12 bases between. Germline assignment: CDR1 SGHRS and CDR2 YFSETQ. CDR3 residues: CASRPQQENTEAFF. CDR3 sequence (DNA): TGCGCCAGCAGACCCCAGCAGGAGAACACTGAAGCTTTCTTT.

CDR3 nucleotide sequence: TGTGCCAGCTCGCCCGGGACTATGAACACCGGGGAGCTGTTTTTT. Amino acids: CASSPGTMNTGELFF. The rearrangement links TRBV18 to TRBJ2-2, with 7 nucleotides matching TRBD2. Per the germline V gene, CDR1 is KGHSH and CDR2 is LQKENI. Trimming took 6 bases from V and 1 from J; bases not matched to a gene: 5. The CDR3 contains 15 residues.

The chain links TRBV19 to TRBJ1-2; 7 nucleotides line up with TRBD1. CDR1 and CDR2 (germline): LNHDA, SQIVND (reference sequence). Trimming at V came to 5 bases and at J to 2 bases, leaving 5 bases not matched to a gene. CDR3 length equals 14 residues. The CDR3 sequence: CASSFGTVNYGYTF. The CDR3 DNA reads TGTGCCAGTAGTTTCGGGACAGTCAACTATGGCTACACCTTC.

J is TRBJ2-5 and V is TRBV30; TRBD2 agrees at 8 bases. The CDR3 contains 14 residues. Per germline, CDR1 GTSNPN and CDR2 SVGIG (reference sequence). The V and J ends lost 3 bases and 5 bases, in that order; junction bases with no gene match: 8. Written as DNA, the CDR3 is TGTGCCTGGAGAAAAGCGGGAGTAGGGGAGACCCAGTACTTC. This translates into CAWRKAGVGETQYF.

The chain couples TRBV9 to TRBJ1-5, with a tentative D call TRBD1 (5 bases). CDR3 length: 14 residues. V lost 0 bases to trimming and J lost 4 bases, with 8 bases between them. Germline V CDR1 and CDR2: SGDLS, YYNGEE. The CDR3 region is CASSVDRTNQPQHF. The CDR3 DNA reads TGTGCCAGCAGCGTAGACCGGACAAATCAGCCCCAGCATTTT.

The rearrangement links TRBV29-1 to TRBJ2-5, with 8 bases that match TRBD1. V trimming: 6 bases; J trimming: 1 base; junction bases outside the gene matches: 7. The CDR3 loop spans 14 amino acids. In germline, CDR1 is SQVTM, CDR2 ANQGSEA. CDR3 protein: CSVSRQGPQETQYF. The CDR3 nucleotides read TGCAGCGTCTCAAGACAGGGGCCCCAAGAGACCCAGTACTTC. The full variable domain, with the rest looked up from reference TRBV29-1 and TRBJ2-5, is SAVISQKPSRDICQRGTSLTIQCQVDSQVTMMFWYRQQPGQSLTLIATANQGSEATYESGFVIDKFPISRPNLTFSTLTVSNMSPEDSSIYLCSVSRQGPQETQYFGPGTRLLVL.

The chain links TRBV28 to TRBJ1-1; D possibly corresponds to TRBD1 (5 bases). The CDR3 runs to 11 residues. Trimming shortened V by 6 bases and J by 8 bases, and 10 bases separated the two germline ends. Germline V gene sequence: CDR1 MDHEN, CDR2 SYDVKM. CDR3 sequence: CASRARTEAFF. The DNA of the CDR3 is TGTGCCAGCAGGGCTCGGACAGAAGCTTTCTTT.

The genes are TRBV13 and TRBJ1-2; TRBD1 agrees at 10 bases. The CDR3 runs 14 residues. The V gene end was trimmed by 5 bases and the J gene end by 7 bases; junction bases not matched to a gene: 7. Germline V gives CDR1 PRHDT, CDR2 FYEKMQ (reference sequence). CDR3 nucleotide sequence: TGTGCCAGCAGCGCCCGACAGGGGGCGCGTGGCTACACCTTC. Its protein product is CASSARQGARGYTF.

This rearrangement joins TRBV19 to TRBJ1-4; TRBD1 aligns across 8 bases. The CDR3 totals 14 residues. Losses at the gene ends were 7 bases for V and 4 bases for J; bases not matched to a gene: 5. Germline V lookup: CDR1 LNHDA, CDR2 SQIVND (reference sequence). The CDR3 nucleotides are TGTGCCAGTACGGGACAGGAGCGTAATGAAAAACTGTTTTTT. Protein: CASTGQERNEKLFF. Supplemented by reference TRBV19 and TRBJ1-4, the full variable domain reads DGGITQSPKYLFRKEGQNVTLSCEQNLNHDAMYWYRQDPGQGLRLIYYSQIVNDFQKGDIAEGYSVSREKKESFPLTVTSAQKNPTAFYLCASTGQERNEKLFFGSGTQLSVL.

The chain has TRBV7-9 and TRBJ1-1; D gene uncertain. The CDR3 sequence is 13 residues long. Germline assignment: CDR1 SEHNR and CDR2 FQNEAQ (reference sequence). V lost 11 bases, J lost 5 bases, and 18 bases lay in between. The CDR3 nucleotides are TGTGCCCCGGAGTTTGGTGTAGTGACTGAAGCTTTCTTT. It encodes CAPEFGVVTEAFF.

This rearrangement joins TRBV7-9 to TRBJ2-2; no reliable D call. The CDR3 spans 14 residues. CDR1 is SEHNR, CDR2 FQNEAQ, per germline (reference sequence). V was trimmed by 6 bases and J by 2 bases, leaving 10 bases between them. In DNA, the CDR3 is TGTGCCAGCAGGCGTAGTGAAAACACCGGGGAGCTGTTTTTT. Protein: CASRRSENTGELFF.

The chain is built from TRBV5-1 and TRBJ2-2; 12 bases fit TRBD2. Trimming took 4 bases from V and 0 from J; bases not matched to a gene: 1. This CDR3 has 16 residues. In germline, CDR1 is SGHRS, CDR2 YFSETQ. The CDR3 bases are TGCGCCAGCAGCCGGACTAGCGGGGCGAACACCGGGGAGCTGTTTTTT. Translation gives CASSRTSGANTGELFF.

There are a few counts of this clone. The gene calls are TRBV7-3 and TRBJ2-3; 9 positions agree with TRBD2. V gave up 4 bases and J gave up 0 bases; unmatched junction bases: 8. CDR3 length equals 17 residues. Germline CDR1 reads SGHTA; CDR2 reads FQGTGA. The CDR3 is CASSSLLAGTSTDTQYF. The CDR3 DNA sequence: TGTGCCAGCAGCTCACTTCTAGCGGGAACTAGCACAGATACGCAGTATTTT.

The rearrangement uses TRBV6-5 and TRBJ1-1, with D unresolved. The CDR3 has 15 residues. Germline V gene sequence: CDR1 MNHEY, CDR2 SVGAGI. Trimming pared 6 bases from V and 2 bases from J, leaving 16 bases between. The CDR3 spells CASRGLGRGNTEAFF. CDR3 DNA sequence: TGTGCCAGCAGGGGTTTGGGTCGGGGAAACACTGAAGCTTTCTTT.

About this clone: Other nucleotide sequences from this sample produce the same CDR3. The chain has TRBV24-1 and TRBJ2-7, with no clear D. CDR3 size: 13 residues. V lost 4 bases and J 2 bases, leaving 8 bases between the germline ends. Germline V lookup: CDR1 KGHDR, CDR2 SFDVKD. The CDR3 nucleotides read TGTGCCACCAGTGACACCGACACCTACGAGCAGTACTTC. Amino acid sequence: CATSDTDTYEQYF.

This sequence joins TRBV5-1 and TRBJ1-3, with no clear D. This CDR3 spans 16 amino acids. Trimming shortened V by 4 bases and J by 3 bases, and 17 bases separated the two germline ends. Per the germline V gene, CDR1 is SGHRS and CDR2 is YFSETQ. CDR3 bases: TGCGCCAGCAGCCCGAGCCTGTCAGGTTTTGGAAACACCATATATTTT. Translating it yields CASSPSLSGFGNTIYF.

This clone came up once. The J gene is TRBJ2-7, the V gene TRBV19; 8 nucleotides match TRBD1. This CDR3 spans 14 amino acids. Germline V gene sequence: CDR1 LNHDA, CDR2 SQIVND (reference sequence). The V gene end was trimmed by 4 bases and the J gene end by 4 bases; junction bases not matched to a gene: 6. CDR3 sequence reads: CASSNQQGGYEQYF. The CDR3 DNA reads TGTGCCAGTAGTAATCAACAGGGGGGTTACGAGCAGTACTTC.

The chain has TRBV5-1 and TRBJ1-2; perhaps TRBD1 as D (5 bases). The CDR3 extends over 15 amino acids. The germline gives CDR1 SGHRS, CDR2 YFSETQ. V lost 5 bases, J lost 4 bases, and 18 bases lay in between. Here the CDR3 DNA reads TGCGCCAGCAGGACCGGGGGGTATGGGATCTATGGCTACACCTTC. It encodes CASRTGGYGIYGYTF.

The rearrangement links TRBV5-5 to TRBJ2-7; D is perhaps TRBD2 (6 bases). Trimming pared 4 bases from V and 4 bases from J, leaving 12 bases between. The length of the CDR3 is 13 residues. Germline V gene lookup returns CDR1 SGHKS and CDR2 YYEKEE (reference sequence). Written as DNA, the CDR3 is TGTGCCAGCAGCGGGGACTCTCTATACGAGCAGTACTTC. Translating gives CASSGDSLYEQYF.

The chain carries TRBV19 and TRBJ2-3, with 9 bases lining up with TRBD1. The germline CDR1 and CDR2 sequences are LNHDA and SQIVND (reference sequence). CDR3 length equals 15 residues. With 6 bases clipped from V and 2 bases from J, the junction kept 6 bases outside the gene matches. CDR3 DNA: TGTGCCAGTAGCTGGGACAGGGATGACACAGATACGCAGTATTTT. It specifies CASSWDRDDTDTQYF. Drawing the rest from reference TRBV19 and TRBJ2-3, the complete variable domain is DGGITQSPKYLFRKEGQNVTLSCEQNLNHDAMYWYRQDPGQGLRLIYYSQIVNDFQKGDIAEGYSVSREKKESFPLTVTSAQKNPTAFYLCASSWDRDDTDTQYFGPGTRLTVL.

The gene calls are TRBV6-2 or TRBV6-3 and TRBJ2-4, with TRBD1 matching 9 bases. The CDR3 sequence is 15 residues long. Germline trimming cut 5 bases from V and 11 bases from J; bases unmatched to any gene: 13. Germline loops: CDR1 MNHEY, CDR2 SVGEGT. DNA of the CDR3: TGTGCCAGCAGTACCGGGACAGGGATCCTCTCGGTTCAGTACTTC. Amino acids: CASSTGTGILSVQYF.